The 2 T cell receptor beta chains below were found in one sample sequenced in a study of T-cell reconstitution after alpha-beta-depleted transplantation in children. The TCRbeta library was prepared with unique molecular identifiers. TCRdb re-called the PCR reads through MiXCR, storing one row per CDR3 protein. The sample has hundreds of thousands of distinct CDR3 sequences, under 13% seen once. The sample here was PBMCs, taken before TCRalphabeta/CD19-depleted stem cell transplant. The receptors were sampled from a child under two years old with acute myeloid leukemia, due to receive a stem cell transplant.

This clonotype was recorded many times. This chain joins TRBV23-1 and TRBJ1-1, with no clear D. TRBV23-1 is an ORF; its function is uncertain. The CDR3 contains 17 residues. Trimming cost V 3 bases and J 11 bases, with 28 bases left between them. For the CDR3, the DNA is TGCGCCAGCAGTCACCTCAGGTGTCATTTCCCCCTTGGCATGGCTTTCTTT. This codes for CASSHLRCHFPLGMAFF.

This clonotype was seen many times. The chain employs TRBV11-3 and TRBJ2-1; 7 nucleotides agree with TRBD1. CDR1 is SGHNT and CDR2 is YENEEA in the germline V gene. This CDR3 is built from 15 residues. With V trimmed by 2 bases and J by 1 base, 2 bases remained unmatched. The CDR3 spells CASSLPGQSYNEQFF. For the CDR3, the DNA is TGTGCCAGCAGCTTACCGGGACAGTCCTACAATGAGCAGTTCTTC.